This T cell receptor beta chain emerged from a study of cytomegalovirus exposure and HLA in healthy donors. The PCR had 60 Vbeta and 13 Jbeta primers. Libraries were prepared by immunoSEQ multiplex PCR; TCRdb keeps only in-frame clonotypes and omits some of them. The sample holds about 180,000 clones, 70% to 80% seen once. Worth noting for this clone: The antigen remains unidentified.

Study-level results: Sequencing likely generated an artifact that appeared as a cluster of highly shared sequence variants. There were a few CMV-associated chains whose specificity for CMV antigens was confirmed in vitro.

This sequence was found in a woman aged 35 to 49 in good health and CMV-seronegative. The sequencing input was PBMCs.

CDR3 in DNA: TGTGCCAGCAGCCTCGGACTAACTGAAGCTTTCTTT. Its protein product is CASSLGLTEAFF. The gene calls are TRBV7-9 and TRBJ1-1; the D is unclear. The CDR3 runs to 12 residues. Germline V lookup: CDR1 SEHNR, CDR2 FQNEAQ (reference sequence). V was pared by 5 bases and J by 5 bases, with 9 bases between.